These 5 T cell receptor beta chains share one sample of origin, sequenced in a study of blood T cells in healthy people across ages. Alongside a J-beta primer mix, a sample-barcoded 5' primer served in a second PCR lasting about 7 to 12 cycles. From the 5' RACE reads, TCRdb called clonotypes with MiXCR, one entry per CDR3 protein. The sample carries over 700,000 distinct CDR3 sequences, around a quarter recorded once. These data were also reused for a study on T cells of mothers and their children.

Source material: blood. The receptor source for this set is a boy between 10 and 17 years old in good health.

CDR3 coding DNA: TGTGCCAGCAGCTTAGTGGCCCCGACCGCCGTCGGGAACGAGCAGTACTTC. Amino acid sequence: CASSLVAPTAVGNEQYF. The V call is TRBV7-8, the J call TRBJ2-7, with D maybe TRBD2 (5 bases). The CDR3 length is 17 residues. Germline V gene lookup returns CDR1 SGHVS and CDR2 FQNEAQ. V was cut by 1 base and J by 5 bases, with 21 bases left in between.

The chain is built from TRBV28 and TRBJ2-2; 8 bases fit TRBD2. Germline CDR1 reads MDHEN; CDR2 reads SYDVKM. Unmatched junction bases numbered 9, after V lost 3 bases and J lost 6 bases. The CDR3 runs 16 residues. Here the CDR3 reads CASSFYSGGPSGELFF. The CDR3 coding sequence is TGTGCCAGCAGTTTCTACTCGGGAGGGCCGTCCGGGGAGCTGTTTTTT.

In the case of this clonotype: One junction end does not reproduce the germline sequence, and a read error may be involved. The rearrangement uses TRBV9 and TRBJ2-7; D perhaps matches TRBD2 (5 bases). The germline gives CDR1 SGDLS, CDR2 YYNGEE. The CDR3 contains 15 residues. The CDR3 DNA reads TGTGCCAGCAGCGTAGGATGGGGAGACTCCTACGGGCAGTACTTC. This codes for CASSVGWGDSYGQYF.

This clonotype was observed a few times. The chain employs TRBV28 and TRBJ2-5; 11 positions match TRBD2. Germline assignment: CDR1 MDHEN and CDR2 SYDVKM. Trimming removed 5 bases from V and 2 bases from J; junction bases left unmatched: 16. This CDR3 comprises 19 residues. In DNA, the CDR3 is TGTGCCAGCAGTCCGATGTATTTAGCGGGGGGGCCGGAGCAAGAGACCCAGTACTTC. Encoded protein: CASSPMYLAGGPEQETQYF.

This clonotype came up a few times. The chain recombines TRBV15 with TRBJ1-2, with D uncertain. Germline V gene sequence: CDR1 LNHNV, CDR2 YYDKDF (reference sequence). Trimming removed 0 bases at V and 6 bases at J, with 11 bases between. The CDR3 has 14 residues. The CDR3 DNA sequence: TGTGCCACCAGCAGAGATAGAGGGCAGCATGGCTACACCTTC. Its protein is CATSRDRGQHGYTF.